These 32 T cell receptor beta chains were all obtained from the same sample, sequenced in a study of T cells in Graves' hyperthyroidism and ophthalmopathy. RNA transcripts gave rise to amplified TCR beta CDR3 regions. The study used the HTBI primer set for a first-round RT-PCR of the TCR CDR3. In TCRdb, the multiplex PCR reads were re-called with MiXCR into one record per CDR3 protein. Seen here are some 180,000 distinct CDR3 sequences, roughly a sixth observed once, and the top ten hold about 50%. The sample was blood. Receptor source: a woman aged 50 to 60 with Graves' hyperthyroidism.

At least ten counts were recorded for this clonotype. The V gene is TRBV20-1, the J gene TRBJ2-1; 14 bases match TRBD2. Germline-derived CDR1 and CDR2 are DFQATT and SNEGSKA (reference sequence). The CDR3 loop spans 14 amino acids. V lost 3 bases and J lost 6; bases outside the gene matches: 1. The CDR3 loop reads CSARGTSGSNEQFF. The DNA of the CDR3 is TGCAGTGCTAGGGGGACTAGCGGGAGCAATGAGCAGTTCTTC.

This clonotype was observed at least ten times. The J gene is TRBJ2-7, the V gene TRBV28; TRBD2 matches at 14 bases. Germline assignment: CDR1 MDHEN and CDR2 SYDVKM. Germline trimming cut 7 bases from V and 4 bases from J; bases unmatched to any gene: 12. This CDR3 spans 17 amino acids. CDR3 DNA sequence: TGTGCCAGCAACCCCGGGGGGACTAGCGGGAGTTTTTACGAGCAGTACTTC. Translated: CASNPGGTSGSFYEQYF.

The chain links TRBV6-1 to TRBJ2-7; no definite D call. V lost 8 bases and J 1 base, leaving 12 bases between the germline ends. The CDR3 has 13 amino acids. CDR1 is MNHNS, CDR2 SASEGT, per germline. The CDR3 spells CASGGLISYEQYF. In DNA, the CDR3 is TGTGCCAGCGGTGGGCTCATTTCCTACGAGCAGTACTTC.

V is TRBV29-1 and J is TRBJ1-1, with D possibly TRBD1 on 6 matching bases. Germline lookup yields CDR1 SQVTM and CDR2 ANQGSEA. The ends were cut back, 0 bases at V and 7 bases at J, with 15 bases in the middle. This CDR3 comprises 14 residues. The CDR3 spells CSVEERRGLGEAFF. The CDR3 DNA follows: TGCAGCGTTGAAGAACGGCGGGGGCTAGGTGAAGCTTTCTTT.

This clonotype has a count of ten or more. J is TRBJ1-1 and V is TRBV20-1; D is unresolved. The germline CDR1 and CDR2 sequences are DFQATT and SNEGSKA (reference sequence). V lost 3 bases, J lost 1 base, and 12 bases lay in between. This CDR3 is built from 14 residues. CDR3 region: CSARAPPANTEAFF. For the CDR3, the DNA is TGCAGTGCTAGGGCCCCACCAGCGAACACTGAAGCTTTCTTT.

This chain connects TRBV18 to TRBJ2-1; D unclear. This CDR3 is 17 amino acids long. V lost 3 bases, J lost 5 bases, and 20 bases lay in between. Germline V lookup: CDR1 KGHSH, CDR2 LQKENI. In nucleotides, the CDR3 is TGTGCCAGCTCACCCGTAACCCCCGTAGTATGGGACAATGAGCAGTTCTTC. It specifies CASSPVTPVVWDNEQFF.

This clonotype has only a few counts. The chain recombines TRBV20-1 with TRBJ1-5; the match to TRBD1 covers 11 bases. V lost 0 bases and J lost 3; bases outside the gene matches: 16. The CDR3 is 20 amino acids. Germline V gene data show CDR1 as DFQATT and CDR2 as SNEGSKA (reference sequence). In DNA, the CDR3 is TGCAGTGCTAGAGAACGGACGGGACAGGGGGTCCATTATTTCAATCAGCCCCAGCATTTT. This gives the protein CSARERTGQGVHYFNQPQHF.

This clonotype was seen a handful of times. The chain is built from TRBV6-2 or TRBV6-3 and TRBJ1-5; D remains unclear. Trimming cost V 5 bases and J 2 bases, with 13 bases left between them. The CDR3 totals 15 residues. Germline CDR1 and CDR2: MNHEY and SVGEGT. The CDR3 sequence: CASSDRRYGNQPQHF. The CDR3 DNA is TGTGCCAGCAGTGATAGGCGGTACGGCAATCAGCCCCAGCATTTT.

The sample holds a few counts of this clonotype. This sequence joins TRBV10-3 and TRBJ2-1, with 14 bases matching TRBD2. The V gene end was trimmed by 7 bases and the J gene end by 8 bases; junction bases not matched to a gene: 7. The CDR3 spans 15 residues. Germline assignment: CDR1 ENHRY and CDR2 SYGVKD. DNA for the CDR3: TGTGCCATCAAAAGGACTAGCGGGAGGTTCGATGAGCAGTTCTTC. It yields the protein CAIKRTSGRFDEQFF.

The chain recombines TRBV27 with TRBJ2-7, with 8 bases that match TRBD2. The CDR3 covers 12 residues. Germline V lookup: CDR1 MNHEY, CDR2 SMNVEV (reference sequence). The J segment lost 4 bases and the V segment lost 8 bases, leaving 4 bases of the junction unmatched. In DNA, the CDR3 is TGTGCCAGCGGACTAGCTCGATACGAGCAGTACTTC. This codes for CASGLARYEQYF.

This clonotype was observed at least ten times. This sequence joins TRBV5-1 and TRBJ2-1; TRBD2 matches 11 bases. J gave up 1 base and V 6 bases, and 3 bases lay outside the gene matches. Germline lookup yields CDR1 SGHRS and CDR2 YFSETQ. The CDR3 loop spans 15 amino acids. The chain's CDR3 is CASTWTSGSYNEQFF. The CDR3 DNA reads as TGCGCCAGCACGTGGACTAGCGGGTCCTACAATGAGCAGTTCTTC.

The rearrangement links TRBV5-1 to TRBJ1-4, with 12 bases fitting TRBD1. CDR3 length: 15 residues. V lost 7 bases, J lost 4 bases, and 5 bases stayed unmatched. Germline-derived CDR1 and CDR2 are SGHRS and YFSETQ. The CDR3 DNA is TGCGCCAGCGGGACAGGGGGCGCGGGTAATGAAAAACTGTTTTTT. This sequence encodes CASGTGGAGNEKLFF.

This clonotype was recorded at least ten times. The chain has TRBV7-9 and TRBJ2-1; the D is unclear. CDR3 size: 14 residues. CDR1 SEHNR and CDR2 FQNEAQ come from the germline V gene (reference sequence). Trimming removed 3 bases from V and 3 bases from J, with 9 bases in between. This CDR3 reads CASSFHNYYNEQFF. The CDR3 DNA reads as TGTGCCAGCAGCTTTCATAACTACTACAATGAGCAGTTCTTC.

At least ten counts were recorded for this clonotype. V usage is TRBV2 and J usage is TRBJ2-3; 11 bases line up with TRBD1. Trimming at V came to 5 bases and at J to 6 bases, leaving 7 bases not matched to a gene. Germline V gene data show CDR1 as SNHLY and CDR2 as FYNNEI. This CDR3 has 15 residues. CDR3 residues: CASSPRTGGGDTQYF. CDR3 nucleotide sequence: TGTGCCAGCAGTCCACGGACAGGGGGCGGGGATACGCAGTATTTT.

As regards this clonotype: One end of the junction varies from germline; a read error may be responsible. The chain links TRBV9 to TRBJ1-5, with D possibly matching TRBD1 (5 bases). CDR1 SGDLS and CDR2 YYNGEE come from the germline V gene. The CDR3 extends over 14 amino acids. The CDR3 spells CTSSVEDTRQPQHF. For the CDR3, the DNA is TGTACCAGCAGCGTAGAGGACACGAGACAGCCCCAGCATTTT.

The rearrangement uses TRBV5-1 and TRBJ2-4; D unclear. The CDR3 covers 15 residues. Germline V lookup: CDR1 SGHRS, CDR2 YFSETQ. V dropped 3 bases and J dropped 6 bases, with 16 bases sitting between them. CDR3 amino acids: CASSSPQSASNIQYF. The CDR3 DNA reads TGCGCCAGCAGCTCCCCCCAGTCTGCCTCAAACATTCAGTACTTC.

The genes are TRBV5-1 and TRBJ2-1; 12 nucleotides match TRBD2. V dropped 4 bases and J dropped 9; count of bases not matched to a gene: 8. This CDR3 contains 15 residues. From germline, CDR1 is SGHRS and CDR2 YFSETQ. CDR3 residues: CASSTTRTSGIEQFF. CDR3 nucleotides: TGCGCCAGCAGCACCACCCGGACTAGCGGGATTGAGCAGTTCTTC.

The chain is built from TRBV27 and TRBJ1-6, with D possibly TRBD1 on 6 matching bases. Germline CDR1 and CDR2: MNHEY and SMNVEV (reference sequence). Between the trimmed V and J ends, which lost 8 bases and 5 bases, there was a span of 13 bases. CDR3 length: 14 amino acids. Written as DNA, the CDR3 is TGTGCCAGCCAACAGGGCTTGGATAATTCACCCCTCCACTTT. Translating it yields CASQQGLDNSPLHF.

This clonotype has ten or more counts. The chain combines TRBV5-1 with TRBJ2-7; no clear D. Germline V gene sequence: CDR1 SGHRS, CDR2 YFSETQ. The CDR3 has 15 residues. V lost 4 bases and J 3 bases, leaving 17 bases between the germline ends. The CDR3 DNA follows: TGCGCCAGCAGCCCAGACGGACCTGGGTACTACGAGCAGTACTTC. It codes for CASSPDGPGYYEQYF.

The chain couples TRBV6-1 to TRBJ1-4, with D hard to call. There are 18 residues in the CDR3. The V and J ends lost 1 base and 0 bases respectively, with 15 bases between them. Germline V CDR1 and CDR2: MNHNS, SASEGT. The CDR3 DNA reads as TGTGCCAGCAGTGAAGAAGTTCTGGCATCTGCAACTAATGAAAAACTGTTTTTT. Amino acids: CASSEEVLASATNEKLFF.

The chain joins TRBV7-3 to TRBJ2-3; 8 bases align to TRBD1. The J segment lost 2 bases and the V segment lost 2 bases, leaving 6 bases of the junction unmatched. The CDR3 totals 16 residues. Germline loops: CDR1 SGHTA, CDR2 FQGTGA. CDR3 nucleotides: TGTGCCAGCAGCTTATTCGGGACAGGAGACACAGATACGCAGTATTTT. It is translated as CASSLFGTGDTDTQYF.

The chain recombines TRBV2 with TRBJ2-1; D is possibly TRBD1 or TRBD2 (5 bases each). This CDR3 has 15 residues. V lost 4 bases and J 5 bases, leaving 15 bases between the germline ends. Germline-derived CDR1 and CDR2 are SNHLY and FYNNEI. In nucleotides, the CDR3 is TGTGCCAGCAGTGTAAGACCAGGGAGCCACAATGAGCAGTTCTTC. Protein: CASSVRPGSHNEQFF.

This clonotype has a count of ten or more. The chain has TRBV27 and TRBJ2-3; D perhaps matches TRBD2 (6 bases). Trimming removed 2 bases from V and 7 bases from J, with 10 bases in between. The CDR3 loop spans 13 amino acids. CDR1 is MNHEY, CDR2 SMNVEV, per germline (reference sequence). CDR3 loop: CASSLRDSNTQYF. In DNA, the CDR3 is TGTGCCAGCAGTTTACGGGACTCAAATACGCAGTATTTT.

Ten or more counts support this clonotype. The J gene is TRBJ2-1, the V gene TRBV28, with unresolved D. This CDR3 comprises 14 residues. The V and J ends lost 5 bases and 2 bases respectively, with 10 bases between them. The V gene's germline CDR1 is MDHEN and CDR2 SYDVKM. The CDR3 here is CASSPGITYNEQFF. Written as DNA, the CDR3 is TGTGCCAGCAGTCCCGGAATTACCTACAATGAGCAGTTCTTC.

At least ten counts were recorded for this clonotype. The gene calls are TRBV28 and TRBJ2-5, with TRBD1 matching 8 bases. The junction had 8 bases not matched to a gene; V was cut back by 7 bases and J by 4 bases. The CDR3 spans 14 residues. Germline CDR1 reads MDHEN; CDR2 reads SYDVKM. The CDR3 sequence: CASNRQGARETQYF. In DNA form, the CDR3 reads TGTGCCAGCAACCGGCAGGGGGCGCGAGAGACCCAGTACTTC.

This clonotype was detected ten times or more. The chain couples TRBV7-9 to TRBJ2-1, with 8 bases lining up with TRBD2. The CDR3 consists of 15 residues. Germline loops: CDR1 SEHNR, CDR2 FQNEAQ (reference sequence). V lost 5 bases, J lost 9 bases, and 12 bases stayed unmatched. The CDR3: CASSVTSARRAEQFF. The DNA of the CDR3 is TGTGCCAGCAGCGTGACTAGCGCGAGAAGGGCTGAGCAGTTCTTC.

In its sample, this clonotype was seen many times. The chain couples TRBV18 to TRBJ2-1; 10 nucleotides match TRBD2. Trimming removed 2 bases from V and 10 bases from J; junction bases left unmatched: 8. This CDR3 has 15 amino acids. Germline-derived CDR1 and CDR2 are KGHSH and LQKENI. For the CDR3, the DNA is TGTGCCAGCTCACCAGTTCTAGCGGGAGTTTACGAGCAGTTCTTC. It encodes CASSPVLAGVYEQFF.

J is TRBJ1-6 and V is TRBV30; D not certain. The V and J ends lost 4 bases and 6 bases respectively, with 13 bases between them. Germline lookup yields CDR1 GTSNPN and CDR2 SVGIG (reference sequence). The CDR3 is 14 residues long. The CDR3 DNA sequence: TGTGCCTGGAAAAAAGGCAGCTTTAATTCACCCCTCCACTTT. It specifies CAWKKGSFNSPLHF.

This clonotype occurred many times. The rearrangement joins TRBV20-1 to TRBJ2-5; D may be TRBD2 (6 bases). This CDR3 has 13 amino acids. The germline CDR1 and CDR2 sequences are DFQATT and SNEGSKA (reference sequence). The V gene lost 6 bases and the J gene lost 5 bases, with 16 bases spanning the gap. The DNA for the CDR3 is TGCAGTGCCCACCTAGCGCTTGAGGAGACCCAGTACTTC. It encodes CSAHLALEETQYF.

Ten or more counts support this clonotype. The chain is built from TRBV29-1 and TRBJ2-7, with 7 bases matching TRBD1. Germline CDR1 is SQVTM and CDR2 is ANQGSEA. The CDR3 contains 15 residues. With V trimmed by 1 base and J by 7 bases, 13 bases remained unmatched. CDR3 DNA sequence: TGCAGCGTTGAAGGTCAGGGGGATCGACTGGGGGAGCAGTACTTC. As protein: CSVEGQGDRLGEQYF.

The table lists this clonotype with many counts. The chain links TRBV29-1 to TRBJ1-1, with TRBD1 matching 7 bases. The junction had 5 bases not matched to a gene; V was cut back by 5 bases and J by 2 bases. The CDR3 spans 13 residues. The germline V gene has CDR1 SQVTM and CDR2 ANQGSEA. CDR3 sequence: CSVTTGLNTEAFF. The CDR3 DNA is TGCAGCGTTACGACAGGGTTAAACACTGAAGCTTTCTTT.

This clonotype was counted many times. The rearrangement joins TRBV20-1 to TRBJ1-2, with a possible D match to TRBD1 (5 bases). Germline V gives CDR1 DFQATT, CDR2 SNEGSKA (reference sequence). The length of the CDR3 is 14 residues. V gave up 3 bases and J gave up 3 bases, with 14 bases separating them. The CDR3 sequence: CSASPLDSDYGYTF. The CDR3, as DNA: TGCAGTGCTAGTCCCCTCGACAGCGACTATGGCTACACCTTC.